These 15 T cell receptor beta chains came from one sample sequenced in a study of shared clonotypes between healthy human individuals. Assay used: immunoSEQ multiplex PCR; TCRdb lists only in-frame clones, some missing. The sample holds roughly 2.1 million clones, approximately 94% seen once. Naive-designated CD8 cells lacked CD45RO, were positively enriched for CCR7, and omitted terminally differentiated effector memory CD45RA+ cells. The sample taken for sequencing was naive CD8+ T cells from PBMCs. These receptors all come from a man younger than 35 in good health. Some clones in this sample may be carry-over from other donors' samples.

The V call is TRBV9, the J call TRBJ2-5, with 8 bases lining up with TRBD2. The length of the CDR3 is 15 residues. V lost 3 bases, J lost 0 bases, and 4 bases stayed unmatched. Germline V gives CDR1 SGDLS, CDR2 YYNGEE. CDR3: CASSDRGRNQETQYF. CDR3 nucleotides: TGTGCCAGCAGCGACCGCGGGAGGAACCAAGAGACCCAGTACTTC.

This clone appeared once. V gene TRBV28 combines with J gene TRBJ2-7; TRBD1 matches at 7 bases. The CDR3 length is 14 residues. Trimming cost V 5 bases and J 2 bases; bases outside gene matches: 6. Germline V gene lookup returns CDR1 MDHEN and CDR2 SYDVKM. CDR3 residues: CASSLHGTAYEQYF. CDR3 bases: TGTGCCAGCAGTCTACATGGGACAGCCTACGAGCAGTACTTC.

This sequence joins TRBV28 and TRBJ1-5; a weak D match, TRBD1 (5 bases). The germline V gene has CDR1 MDHEN and CDR2 SYDVKM. Trimming took off 6 bases at V and 0 bases at J, with 12 bases between the two ends. The CDR3 loop spans 15 amino acids. The DNA of the CDR3 is TGTGCCAGCAGGGCTTTGGGGGGTAGCAATCAGCCCCAGCATTTT. As protein: CASRALGGSNQPQHF.

This clone was recorded only once. Within the sample, other DNA sequences also encode this same CDR3. The rearrangement uses TRBV4-1 and TRBJ2-3, with 8 positions matching TRBD2. The junction had 5 bases not matched to a gene; V was cut back by 1 base and J by 2 bases. The CDR3 sequence is 16 residues long. Germline V gene sequence: CDR1 MGHRA, CDR2 YSYEKL. CDR3 sequence: CASSQVPSGSTDTQYF. The DNA of the CDR3 is TGCGCCAGCAGCCAAGTCCCTAGCGGGTCCACAGATACGCAGTATTTT.

In this sample, this clone turned up once. Here the CDR3 reads CASARRTPTPYNEQFF. CDR3 DNA: TGTGCCAGCGCCCGACGCACCCCAACTCCCTACAATGAGCAGTTCTTC. This chain uses TRBV28 with TRBJ2-1; no definite D call. V was clipped by 8 bases and J by 2 bases, with 19 bases between them. Germline V gene sequence: CDR1 MDHEN, CDR2 SYDVKM. The length of the CDR3 is 16 residues.

The V call is TRBV14, the J call TRBJ1-2, with TRBD1 as a possible D gene (5 bases). V dropped 1 base and J dropped 4 bases, with 10 bases sitting between them. Germline lookup yields CDR1 SGHDN and CDR2 FVKESK. The CDR3 contains 14 residues. DNA for the CDR3: TGTGCCAGCAGCCAAGGACAGATTTTCTATGGCTACACCTTC. Translation: CASSQGQIFYGYTF.

This sequence joins TRBV27 and TRBJ2-3; unclear D gene. The length of the CDR3 is 13 residues. Germline CDR1 and CDR2: MNHEY and SMNVEV (reference sequence). The germline V and J ends were trimmed by 7 bases and 4 bases, with 12 bases remaining between them. CDR3: CASTKGLSDTQYF. The CDR3 coding sequence is TGTGCCAGCACCAAGGGCCTTTCAGATACGCAGTATTTT.

This clone was counted once. The J gene is TRBJ2-1, the V gene TRBV5-1, with a possible D match to TRBD2 (6 bases). Germline CDR1 is SGHRS and CDR2 is YFSETQ. The CDR3 sequence is 15 residues long. V was pared by 1 base and J by 6 bases, with 14 bases between. The CDR3 region has the DNA TGCGCCAGCAGCTTGTGGATGGGAGGCAGCAATGAGCAGTTCTTC. Amino acid sequence: CASSLWMGGSNEQFF.

J is TRBJ1-4 and V is TRBV30, with D possibly matching TRBD1 (5 bases). The CDR3 extends over 14 amino acids. Trimming took 3 bases from V and 5 from J, leaving 13 bases between them. The germline V gene encodes CDR1 GTSNPN and CDR2 SVGIG (reference sequence). In nucleotides, the CDR3 is TGTGCCTGGAGGGAAAACAGGCGAAATGAAAAACTGTTTTTT. As protein: CAWRENRRNEKLFF.

This sequence joins TRBV4-1 and TRBJ2-7, with 8 bases that match TRBD2. V lost 4 bases to trimming and J lost 1 base; unmatched junction nucleotides: 9. CDR1 MGHRA and CDR2 YSYEKL come from the germline V gene. CDR3 length equals 16 residues. CDR3 sequence: CASSLTSVMRSYEQYF. The DNA of the CDR3 is TGCGCCAGCAGCCTGACTAGCGTGATGAGATCCTACGAGCAGTACTTC.

This rearrangement joins TRBV4-1 to TRBJ2-5, with 9 bases identical to TRBD2. The DNA end is a closer match to TRBJ2-7, so the J assignment may be wrong. Germline assignment: CDR1 MGHRA and CDR2 YSYEKL. This CDR3 is 14 amino acids long. CDR3 DNA: TGCGCCAGCAGCTTCCTAGCGGGGTCCTACGAGCAGTACTTC. Its translation: CASSFLAGSYEQYF.

This chain connects TRBV27 to TRBJ2-3; D is undetermined. Per germline, CDR1 MNHEY and CDR2 SMNVEV (reference sequence). This CDR3 comprises 16 residues. Between the trimmed V and J ends, which lost 4 bases and 6 bases, there was a span of 20 bases. CDR3 loop: CASSYISPAGWDTQYF. In DNA form, the CDR3 reads TGTGCCAGCAGTTATATATCCCCAGCAGGTTGGGATACGCAGTATTTT.

This clone appeared a single time. This rearrangement joins TRBV6-6 to TRBJ2-7; no definite D call. The CDR3 is 13 residues long. Trimming stripped 2 bases from V and 2 bases from J, with 7 bases between. Germline V gene lookup returns CDR1 MNHNY and CDR2 SVGAGI (reference sequence). Here the CDR3 reads CASSYRAAYEQYF. Written as DNA, the CDR3 is TGTGCCAGCAGTTACCGGGCTGCCTACGAGCAGTACTTC.

This clone was recorded once. The chain combines TRBV5-6 with TRBJ2-7; D assignment may be TRBD1 or TRBD2 (5 bases each). The CDR3 extends over 13 amino acids. Germline loops: CDR1 SGHDT, CDR2 YYEEEE. Trimming removed 0 bases from V and 7 bases from J, with 11 bases in between. This chain's CDR3 is CASSLGGSWEQYF. CDR3 nucleotides: TGTGCCAGCAGCTTGGGGGGGTCCTGGGAGCAGTACTTC.

The chain combines TRBV13 with TRBJ1-1; maybe TRBD1 (6 bases). This CDR3 has 17 residues. The ends were cut back, 1 base at V and 1 base at J, with 16 bases in the middle. Germline V gene lookup returns CDR1 PRHDT and CDR2 FYEKMQ (reference sequence). The CDR3: CASSLVVPGAENTEAFF. The CDR3 DNA is TGTGCCAGCAGCTTAGTTGTCCCAGGGGCCGAGAACACTGAAGCTTTCTTT.